This entry lists 22 T cell receptor beta chains sequenced from one sample in a study of T cell responses to AZD1222 COVID-19 vaccine. Only in-frame clones appear in the TCRdb table, and some are missing; sequencing was by immunoSEQ multiplex PCR. In the table there are some 83,000 clones, roughly 83% of which are singletons. The material sequenced was peripheral blood, taken on day 0 of AZD1222 vaccination. All receptors come from an adult in good health.

The chain carries TRBV30 and TRBJ1-2; the D is unclear. V was clipped by 0 bases and J by 1 base, with 6 bases between them. The CDR3 has 13 residues. Germline CDR1 reads GTSNPN; CDR2 reads SVGIG (reference sequence). The CDR3 sequence: CAWSVADNYGYTF. In DNA form, the CDR3 reads TGTGCCTGGAGTGTAGCGGATAACTATGGCTACACCTTC.

This chain uses TRBV11-2 with TRBJ2-4; no clear D. The CDR3 extends over 15 amino acids. Trimming pared 4 bases from V and 0 bases from J, leaving 10 bases between. CDR1 is SGHAT, CDR2 FQNNGV, per germline. The CDR3 DNA sequence: TGTGCCAGCAGCTCCGGTTCGGGAGCCAAAAACATTCAGTACTTC. It codes for CASSSGSGAKNIQYF.

In regard to this clone: An end of the junction does not agree with germline; a read error may underlie this. This sequence joins TRBV7-7 and TRBJ2-2, with D unclear. Per germline, CDR1 SSHAT and CDR2 FNYEAQ (reference sequence). The CDR3 consists of 13 residues. The CDR3 loop is CASSLSGTGELFF. In nucleotides, the CDR3 is TGTGCTAGCAGCTTATCGGGTACCGGGGAGCTGTTTTTT.

This rearrangement joins TRBV27 to TRBJ1-6; a weak D match, TRBD1 (5 bases). The germline V gene has CDR1 MNHEY and CDR2 SMNVEV (reference sequence). CDR3 length: 14 amino acids. V gave up 7 bases and J gave up 5 bases, with 12 bases separating them. CDR3 amino acids: CASTKGADNSPLHF. The CDR3 coding sequence is TGTGCCAGCACTAAAGGGGCAGATAATTCACCCCTCCACTTT.

V gene TRBV18 combines with J gene TRBJ2-7; 16 bases are a match to TRBD2. V trimming: 2 bases; J trimming: 5 bases; junction bases outside the gene matches: 3. The CDR3 has 16 residues. Germline assignment: CDR1 KGHSH and CDR2 LQKENI. The CDR3 nucleotides are TGTGCCAGCTCACCAAGGGGACTAGCGGGAGGGGACGAGCAGTACTTC. Translation: CASSPRGLAGGDEQYF. The whole variable domain, filled in from reference TRBV18 and TRBJ2-7, reads NAGVMQNPRHLVRRRGQEARLRCSPMKGHSHVYWYRQLPEEGLKFMVYLQKENIIDESGMPKERFSAEFPKEGPSILRIQQVVRGDSAAYFCASSPRGLAGGDEQYFGPGTRLTVT.

The chain uses TRBV10-2 and TRBJ2-5, with 10 bases that match TRBD1. J gave up 7 bases and V 5 bases, and 7 bases lay outside the gene matches. The CDR3 length is 14 residues. The V gene's germline CDR1 is WSHSY and CDR2 SAAADI. The CDR3 sequence is CASSSGTGEGTQYF. The CDR3 DNA is TGCGCCAGCAGTTCCGGGACAGGGGAAGGGACCCAGTACTTC.

This sequence joins TRBV5-6 and TRBJ2-3; perhaps TRBD2 as D (5 bases). Trimming removed 4 bases at V and 1 base at J, with 16 bases between. The CDR3 runs to 16 residues. The germline gives CDR1 SGHDT, CDR2 YYEEEE. The CDR3 DNA reads as TGTGCCAGCAGCCCCAACCGGGATTTCGGCACAGATACGCAGTATTTT. Translated: CASSPNRDFGTDTQYF. The full variable domain, in which reference TRBV5-6 and TRBJ2-3 provide the parts outside the CDR3, is DAGVTQSPTHLIKTRGQQVTLRCSPKSGHDTVSWYQQALGQGPQFIFQYYEEEERQRGNFPDRFSGHQFPNYSSELNVNALLLGDSALYLCASSPNRDFGTDTQYFGPGTRLTVL.

V gene TRBV19 combines with J gene TRBJ1-5; 8 positions match TRBD1. From germline, CDR1 is LNHDA and CDR2 SQIVND (reference sequence). Losses at the gene ends were 8 bases for V and 2 bases for J; bases not matched to a gene: 5. The CDR3 totals 14 residues. CDR3 nucleotide sequence: TGTGCCAGTTACGGACAGGGAGGCAATCAGCCCCAGCATTTT. The encoded protein is CASYGQGGNQPQHF. The whole variable domain, remainder taken from reference TRBV19 and TRBJ1-5, is DGGITQSPKYLFRKEGQNVTLSCEQNLNHDAMYWYRQDPGQGLRLIYYSQIVNDFQKGDIAEGYSVSREKKESFPLTVTSAQKNPTAFYLCASYGQGGNQPQHFGDGTRLSIL.

This chain links TRBV11-2 with TRBJ1-2; 10 positions match TRBD1. Germline trimming cut 3 bases from V and 11 bases from J; bases unmatched to any gene: 6. Germline loops: CDR1 SGHAT, CDR2 FQNNGV. The CDR3 is 13 residues long. The CDR3 DNA reads as TGTGCCAGCAGCTTCAGACAGGGGGCTGGTTACACCTTC. Its translation: CASSFRQGAGYTF.

J is TRBJ2-7 and V is TRBV30; TRBD2 agrees at 9 bases. V trimming: 1 base; J trimming: 6 bases; junction bases outside the gene matches: 10. The CDR3 has 15 residues. Germline-derived CDR1 and CDR2 are GTSNPN and SVGIG (reference sequence). In nucleotides, the CDR3 is TGTGCCTGGAGTGCCCGAGGACTAGCGACGATCGAGCAGTACTTC. Amino acids: CAWSARGLATIEQYF.

The chain recombines TRBV5-5 with TRBJ1-5; D uncertain. V was cut by 4 bases and J by 3 bases, with 11 bases left in between. The germline gives CDR1 SGHKS, CDR2 YYEKEE (reference sequence). This CDR3 contains 14 residues. CDR3: CASSMVSLNQPQHF. As DNA, the CDR3 is TGTGCCAGCAGCATGGTATCGCTCAATCAGCCCCAGCATTTT.

The rearrangement uses TRBV7-8 and TRBJ1-1; D unclear. Trimming took 2 bases from V and 1 from J, leaving 8 bases between them. CDR3 size: 14 residues. CDR1 is SGHVS, CDR2 FQNEAQ, per germline. This CDR3 is CASSLWRGNTEAFF. The CDR3, as DNA: TGTGCCAGCAGCTTATGGCGGGGGAACACTGAAGCTTTCTTT. Full variable domain (missing parts from reference TRBV7-8 and TRBJ1-1): GAGVSQSPRYKVAKRGQDVALRCDPISGHVSLFWYQQALGQGPEFLTYFQNEAQLDKSGLPSDRFFAERPEGSVSTLKIQRTQQEDSAVYLCASSLWRGNTEAFFGQGTRLTVV.

The chain joins TRBV5-1 to TRBJ1-1; 7 bases are a match to TRBD1. The trim removed 0 bases at V and 4 bases at J, leaving 9 bases unmatched. This CDR3 is 16 amino acids long. Germline CDR1 and CDR2: SGHRS and YFSETQ. Written as DNA, the CDR3 is TGCGCCAGCAGCTTGGCGGGACAGTCCATTGTCACTGAAGCTTTCTTT. Protein sequence: CASSLAGQSIVTEAFF.

The chain links TRBV28 to TRBJ1-3; 9 positions match TRBD1. V lost 4 bases to trimming and J lost 2 bases; unmatched junction nucleotides: 3. CDR1 is MDHEN and CDR2 is SYDVKM in the germline V gene. This CDR3 is built from 15 residues. CDR3 bases: TGTGCCAGCAGTTCCTGGACAGGGGCTGGAAACACCATATATTTT. It translates to CASSSWTGAGNTIYF. Combining the CDR3 with reference TRBV28 and TRBJ1-3 gives the whole variable domain DVKVTQSSRYLVKRTGEKVFLECVQDMDHENMFWYRQDPGLGLRLIYFSYDVKMKEKGDIPEGYSVSREKKERFSLILESASTNQTSMYLCASSSWTGAGNTIYFGEGSWLTVV.

This chain links TRBV5-1 with TRBJ2-1, with D tentatively TRBD1 (6 bases). The V gene's germline CDR1 is SGHRS and CDR2 YFSETQ. The CDR3 spans 17 residues. V lost 3 bases, J lost 6 bases, and 22 bases lay in between. The CDR3 is CASSSQSRGSLANEQFF. The CDR3 DNA reads as TGCGCCAGCAGCTCCCAATCCAGGGGCTCTTTGGCCAATGAGCAGTTCTTC.

The chain recombines TRBV10-2 with TRBJ2-7; 8 bases are a match to TRBD1. There are 12 residues in the CDR3. Per the germline V gene, CDR1 is WSHSY and CDR2 is SAAADI. The J segment lost 4 bases and the V segment lost 6 bases, leaving 2 bases of the junction unmatched. The CDR3 DNA follows: TGCGCCAGCAGCGGGGACAGGTACGAGCAGTACTTC. This encodes CASSGDRYEQYF.

V gene TRBV5-8 combines with J gene TRBJ1-3; D call uncertain. V was cut by 0 bases and J by 0 bases, with 10 bases left in between. The CDR3 sequence is 16 residues long. Germline CDR1 reads SGHTS; CDR2 reads YDEGEE. The DNA of the CDR3 is TGTGCCAGCAGCTTGGGACGAATTAACTCTGGAAACACCATATATTTT. Translated: CASSLGRINSGNTIYF.

The J gene is TRBJ1-1, the V gene TRBV6-5, with D unresolved. The germline V gene has CDR1 MNHEY and CDR2 SVGAGI. V was shortened by 6 bases and J by 1 base, with 12 bases between the two germline ends. CDR3 length: 14 amino acids. CDR3 coding DNA: TGTGCCAGCAGAGACTTGGGGAGGAACACTGAAGCTTTCTTT. This translates into CASRDLGRNTEAFF.

The CDR3 reads CVGLAGNTGELFF. CDR3 nucleotides: TGTGTAGGCTTAGCGGGAAACACCGGGGAGCTGTTTTTT. This chain connects TRBV30 to TRBJ2-2; 8 bases are shared with TRBD2. Germline loops: CDR1 GTSNPN, CDR2 SVGIG (reference sequence). The CDR3 length is 13 residues.

The chain is built from TRBV15 and TRBJ2-1; TRBD2 is a possible D gene (6 bases). CDR1 and CDR2 from the germline V gene are LNHNV and YYDKDF (reference sequence). The CDR3 length is 12 residues. V dropped 0 bases and J dropped 12 bases, with 9 bases sitting between them. This CDR3 reads CATSRDAAGQFF. The CDR3 DNA reads TGTGCCACCAGCAGAGACGCAGCGGGGCAGTTCTTC.

The chain has TRBV25-1 and TRBJ2-5; D perhaps matches TRBD1 (5 bases). The CDR3 is made up of 14 amino acids. Between the trimmed V and J ends, which lost 6 bases and 2 bases, there was a span of 13 bases. Germline V gives CDR1 MGHDK, CDR2 SYGVNS. CDR3 region: CASRMGRGQETQYF. The CDR3 region has the DNA TGTGCCAGCAGGATGGGAAGGGGACAAGAGACCCAGTACTTC.

This chain connects TRBV5-1 to TRBJ2-7, with TRBD1 as a possible D gene (6 bases). CDR1 and CDR2 (germline): SGHRS, YFSETQ. Deletions cut 5 bases from V and 2 bases from J, with 8 bases between. This CDR3 comprises 12 residues. CDR3 DNA sequence: TGCGCCAGCAGTAGGGACACCTACGAGCAGTACTTC. It is translated as CASSRDTYEQYF.